This entry is about one T cell receptor (beta chain). The data were obtained in a study of T cell responses to AZD1222 COVID-19 vaccine. Data came from immunoSEQ multiplex PCR; TCRdb stores just in-frame clones and leaves some out. The data contain roughly 60,000 clones, around 80% of them singletons. The sequence was collected from an adult who received the AZD1222 COVID-19 vaccine. The sequencing here drew on peripheral blood, taken 28 days after the second AZD1222 dose.

The CDR3 region is CASSEWGGGGNTIYF. In DNA form, the CDR3 reads TGTGCCAGCAGTGAATGGGGGGGAGGAGGAAACACCATATATTTT. V is TRBV25-1 and J is TRBJ1-3; D perhaps matches TRBD1 (5 bases). CDR3 size: 15 residues. Germline V gives CDR1 MGHDK, CDR2 SYGVNS. Trimming removed 1 base at V and 4 bases at J, with 11 bases between.